This section outlines one TCR beta chain sequence together with its context. These data come from a study of blood T cell repertoires in COVID-19. Study in general: Some COVID-19 samples were acute and others convalescent; all came from the United States, Italy and Spain.

In the study's own analysis: Nucleated cell counts were estimated from reference gene primer amplification. TCRdb keeps only in-frame clones here, not all; method: immunoSEQ multiplex PCR. V and J calls and clone size follow that table, whereas D and trimming were derived from the DNA. The sample lists about 170,000 clones, approximately 86% occurring once. The length of the CDR3 is 14 residues. From germline, CDR1 is LNHDA and CDR2 SQIVND (reference sequence). Trimming took 4 bases from V and 10 from J; bases not matched to a gene: 6. The receptor comes from a woman at least 80 years old with COVID-19, enrolled during active disease. The chain has TRBV19 and TRBJ1-6, with TRBD1 matching over 8 bases. The specimen sequenced was peripheral blood. This CDR3 reads CASSTTGGQSPLHF. In nucleotides, the CDR3 is TGTGCCAGTAGTACTACAGGGGGACAGTCACCCCTCCACTTT.